Shown below are 20 T cell receptor beta chains from a single sample sequenced in a study of T cells in narcolepsy. Sequenced by immunoSEQ multiplex PCR; TCRdb stores in-frame clones only, minus some. The data show about 22,000 clones, 75% to 85% seen once. Sequencing was performed on memory (CD45RA-) CD4+ T cells from blood. The origin of the receptors is a human donor in good health.

The V gene is TRBV19, the J gene TRBJ2-5; 10 nucleotides agree with TRBD1. The closer fit of TRBJ2-7 to the DNA end suggests the J call may be wrong. The CDR3 length is 14 residues. Germline CDR1 reads LNHDA; CDR2 reads SQIVND (reference sequence). The CDR3 nucleotides are TGTGCCAGTAGTCAGACAGGGGGCCAGGACGAGCAGTACTTC. Protein sequence: CASSQTGGQDEQYF.

The chain links TRBV6-1 to TRBJ1-2; the match to TRBD1 covers 7 bases. The CDR3 is made up of 12 amino acids. CDR1 is MNHNS and CDR2 is SASEGT in the germline V gene. V was pared by 8 bases and J by 3 bases, with 3 bases of the junction left unmatched. The CDR3 region is CASFRGDYGYTF. Written as DNA, the CDR3 is TGTGCCAGCTTCAGGGGGGACTATGGCTACACCTTC.

There are a few counts of this clone. CDR3 sequence (DNA): TGCGCCAGCAGCTTGGCCGGCAGTGAATACGAGCAGTACTTC. Encoded protein: CASSLAGSEYEQYF. This chain joins TRBV5-1 and TRBJ2-7, with D unclear. This CDR3 spans 14 amino acids. The V gene's germline CDR1 is SGHRS and CDR2 YFSETQ. Trimming removed 0 bases at V and 4 bases at J, with 11 bases between. Full variable domain (outside the CDR3, taken from reference TRBV5-1 and TRBJ2-7): KAGVTQTPRYLIKTRGQQVTLSCSPISGHRSVSWYQQTPGQGLQFLFEYFSETQRNKGNFPGRFSGRQFSNSRSEMNVSTLELGDSALYLCASSLAGSEYEQYFGPGTRLTVT.

The chain is built from TRBV7-9 and TRBJ2-5; D uncertain. The CDR3 is 13 amino acids. The V end was cut by 9 bases, the J end by 2 bases, with 13 bases between. The germline CDR1 and CDR2 sequences are SEHNR and FQNEAQ (reference sequence). The CDR3 region is CASGGSLQETQYF. The CDR3 DNA reads as TGTGCCAGTGGCGGAAGTCTACAAGAGACCCAGTACTTC. Filled out from reference TRBV7-9 and TRBJ2-5, the complete variable domain reads DTGVSQNPRHKITKRGQNVTFRCDPISEHNRLYWYRQTLGQGPEFLTYFQNEAQLEKSRLLSDRFSAERPKGSFSTLEIQRTEQGDSAMYLCASGGSLQETQYFGPGTRLLVL.

The chain couples TRBV6-5 to TRBJ1-4, with unresolved D. V was clipped by 6 bases and J by 8 bases, with 16 bases between them. Germline values: CDR1 MNHEY, CDR2 SVGAGI. The CDR3 has 14 amino acids. This CDR3 is CASRPSGRGEKLFF. The CDR3 DNA sequence: TGTGCCAGCAGACCCAGTGGGCGTGGGGAAAAACTGTTTTTT.

Only a few counts were recorded for this clone. The CDR3 protein is CASSSHTNTEAFF. The DNA for the CDR3 is TGTGCCAGCAGCTCGCACACGAACACTGAAGCTTTCTTT. V gene TRBV5-5 combines with J gene TRBJ1-1, with unresolved D. This CDR3 region has 13 residues. Germline values: CDR1 SGHKS, CDR2 YYEKEE (reference sequence). Trimming removed 3 bases from V and 1 base from J, with 7 bases in between.

The chain links TRBV11-2 to TRBJ1-6; possibly TRBD1 for D (5 bases). The CDR3 covers 15 residues. Germline V gene lookup returns CDR1 SGHAT and CDR2 FQNNGV. V shed 3 bases and J shed 5 bases, with 11 bases lying between them. This chain's CDR3 is CASSFSGTDNSPLHF. In DNA form, the CDR3 reads TGTGCCAGCAGCTTTTCCGGGACGGATAATTCACCCCTCCACTTT.

V is TRBV5-7 and J is TRBJ1-5; the D gene is possibly TRBD1 (6 bases). TRBV5-7 is recorded as an ORF, its role being uncertain. The CDR3 is 18 residues long. Trimming removed 3 bases at V and 5 bases at J, with 24 bases between. The CDR3 DNA reads as TGTGCCAGCAGCTCTTCCACCCAGGGGCGCAGTTCGTATCAGCCCCAGCATTTT. This codes for CASSSSTQGRSSYQPQHF.

This clone was seen a single time. The rearrangement uses TRBV15 and TRBJ2-1, with 10 nucleotides matching TRBD2. This CDR3 has 17 amino acids. V lost 0 bases, J lost 7 bases, and 9 bases stayed unmatched. Looked up from germline, CDR1 is LNHNV and CDR2 is YYDKDF (reference sequence). In nucleotides, the CDR3 is TGTGCCACCAGCAGAGATAATAGCGGGGGGCCCGGTAATGAGCAGTTCTTC. It encodes CATSRDNSGGPGNEQFF.

The V gene is TRBV6-5, the J gene TRBJ2-7, with a possible D match to TRBD1 (6 bases). V lost 7 bases and J 0 bases, leaving 16 bases between the germline ends. Germline V gene sequence: CDR1 MNHEY, CDR2 SVGAGI. This CDR3 comprises 15 residues. Written as DNA, the CDR3 is TGTGCCAGCAAAGAAACAGGGAATCCCTCCTACGAGCAGTACTTC. Translation: CASKETGNPSYEQYF.

Concerning this clone: One junction end does not reproduce the germline sequence, and a read error may be involved. V is TRBV7-2 and J is TRBJ1-1; D gene unclear. This CDR3 comprises 14 residues. Looked up from germline, CDR1 is SGHTA and CDR2 is FQGNSA. The CDR3 DNA reads as TGTGCCAGCAGCTTATACCTGGGGAACACTGAAGCTCTCTTT. Amino acid sequence: CASSLYLGNTEALF.

This chain links TRBV10-3 with TRBJ2-5; the match to TRBD2 covers 10 bases. The trim removed 3 bases at V and 4 bases at J, leaving 5 bases unmatched. The length of the CDR3 is 15 residues. Germline CDR1 is ENHRY and CDR2 is SYGVKD. The CDR3 spells CAISDGAGGLETQYF. CDR3 nucleotides: TGTGCCATCAGTGATGGAGCGGGGGGGTTAGAGACCCAGTACTTC.

This clone was seen just once. The chain has TRBV7-7 and TRBJ2-5, with D tentatively TRBD2 (6 bases). V gave up 3 bases and J gave up 2 bases, with 13 bases separating them. This CDR3 has 15 amino acids. Looked up from germline, CDR1 is SSHAT and CDR2 is FNYEAQ (reference sequence). This CDR3 is CASSLVKGRQETQYF. The CDR3, as DNA: TGTGCCAGCAGCTTGGTTAAGGGGAGGCAAGAGACCCAGTACTTC.

The chain combines TRBV7-9 with TRBJ2-1; 7 positions agree with TRBD2. In germline, CDR1 is SEHNR, CDR2 FQNEAQ (reference sequence). V shed 6 bases and J 2 bases; nucleotides not matched to a gene: 7. This CDR3 has 15 residues. The DNA for the CDR3 is TGTGCCAGCAGATTTGTGCGGGGGACCTACAATGAGCAGTTCTTC. It encodes CASRFVRGTYNEQFF.

V is TRBV6-1 and J is TRBJ1-2, with no clear D. This CDR3 has 16 residues. Germline V lookup: CDR1 MNHNS, CDR2 SASEGT. Trimming cost V 1 base and J 4 bases, with 16 bases left between them. The CDR3 nucleotides are TGTGCCAGCAGTGAAGTTGTGAGGGCGAGGGCCTATGGCTACACCTTC. It encodes CASSEVVRARAYGYTF.

This clone turned up a few times. The CDR3 DNA reads TGTGCCAGCAGCCACTTTCTCGGGGCGAAAGGGGAAAAACTGTTTTTT. This codes for CASSHFLGAKGEKLFF. The V and J genes are TRBV7-8 and TRBJ1-4, with a weak D call TRBD1 (5 bases). Germline V gene sequence: CDR1 SGHVS, CDR2 FQNEAQ. The V end was cut by 5 bases, the J end by 8 bases, with 21 bases between. The CDR3 runs to 16 residues.

The chain uses TRBV18 and TRBJ1-2, with TRBD1 as a possible D gene (6 bases). In germline, CDR1 is KGHSH, CDR2 LQKENI. With 3 bases removed from V and 1 base from J, the gap between germline ends came to 9 bases. The CDR3 is 14 residues long. The DNA of the CDR3 is TGTGCCAGCTCACCCAACAGGGATAACTATGGCTACACCTTC. Translated, it gives CASSPNRDNYGYTF.

The CDR3 sequence is CASRLTGTGLYEQYF. In nucleotides, the CDR3 is TGTGCCAGCAGGCTCACCGGGACAGGTCTTTACGAGCAGTACTTC. The chain recombines TRBV27 with TRBJ2-7, with 8 nucleotides matching TRBD1. Germline V CDR1 and CDR2: MNHEY, SMNVEV (reference sequence). V lost 6 bases, J lost 4 bases, and 11 bases stayed unmatched. CDR3 length equals 15 residues.

The chain combines TRBV2 with TRBJ1-5; no clear D gene. CDR1 is SNHLY, CDR2 FYNNEI, per germline. This CDR3 is 14 amino acids long. The V end was cut by 7 bases, the J end by 4 bases, with 14 bases between. The chain's CDR3 is CASTPSLANQPQHF. CDR3 coding DNA: TGTGCCAGCACCCCAAGCTTAGCTAATCAGCCCCAGCATTTT.

This clone was observed once. The junction differs from germline at one of its ends, possibly a read error. J is TRBJ2-5 and V is TRBV15; D is ambiguous. The CDR3 consists of 15 residues. Germline V gene data show CDR1 as LNHNV and CDR2 as YYDKDF (reference sequence). The CDR3 sequence: CATSGDPGQQETQYF. CDR3 nucleotides: TGTGCCACCAGCGGAGATCCTGGCCAGCAAGAGACCCAGTACTTC.